The 17 T cell receptor beta chains below come from one sample, sequenced in a study of blood T cell repertoires in COVID-19 (dated by TCRdb to about 2020). The library was obtained by the immunoSEQ multiplex PCR assay. TCRdb mirrors the immuneACCESS table, restricted to in-frame sequences. Some clones are absent from its copies; in checked studies, under half trace to an unresolved V gene, and the reason for the others is unknown. The sample table shows approximately 110,000 clones, and approximately 85% are seen once. In total, the top ten clones hold less than 1.5% of the sample. Sequenced: peripheral blood. The receptors stem from a man aged 40-49 years with acute or convalescent COVID-19.

A remark on this clone: A junction boundary mismatches the germline segment, possibly from a read error. This chain links TRBV7-7 with TRBJ2-1; weak D call: TRBD2 (6 bases). The CDR3 length is 15 residues. CDR1 SSHAT and CDR2 FNYEAQ come from the germline V gene (reference sequence). The chain's CDR3 is CASSHSPGTSNEQFF. The DNA of the CDR3 is TGTGCTAGCAGCCACTCCCCCGGGACTTCCAATGAGCAGTTCTTC.

The gene calls are TRBV2 and TRBJ2-7; D is possibly TRBD1 (6 bases). The CDR3 is made up of 14 amino acids. The V gene lost 6 bases and the J gene lost 3 bases, with 15 bases spanning the gap. Germline CDR1 SNHLY, CDR2 FYNNEI. CDR3 protein: CASRRRQDYYEQYF. The DNA of the CDR3 is TGTGCCAGCAGACGCCGACAGGATTACTACGAGCAGTACTTC.

The V and J genes are TRBV12-3 or TRBV12-4 and TRBJ1-1; D may be TRBD1 (6 bases). V shed 6 bases and J shed 6 bases, with 14 bases lying between them. The CDR3 is made up of 13 amino acids. For the CDR3, the DNA is TGTGCCAGCAGGGACAACAGGGTACCTGAAGCTTTCTTT. This encodes CASRDNRVPEAFF.

The gene calls are TRBV7-8 and TRBJ1-5, with a weak D call TRBD1 (6 bases). Germline V gene sequence: CDR1 SGHVS, CDR2 FQNEAQ. Deletions cut 5 bases from V and 4 bases from J, with 9 bases between. CDR3 length equals 13 residues. CDR3 bases: TGTGCCAGCAGCCGGGACATAAATCAGCCCCAGCATTTT. Amino acids: CASSRDINQPQHF.

The chain has TRBV28 and TRBJ2-2, with 13 bases matching TRBD2. Germline V lookup: CDR1 MDHEN, CDR2 SYDVKM. V lost 5 bases to trimming and J lost 6 bases; unmatched junction nucleotides: 9. This CDR3 is built from 17 residues. CDR3 sequence reads: CASSPWTSGSVAGELFF. The CDR3 DNA is TGTGCCAGCAGTCCCTGGACTAGCGGGAGTGTCGCCGGGGAGCTGTTTTTT.

This chain links TRBV7-3 with TRBJ2-7; 7 positions agree with TRBD1. Germline V lookup: CDR1 SGHTA, CDR2 FQGTGA. The CDR3 loop spans 15 amino acids. After removal of 5 bases from V and 3 bases from J, the junction contained 10 bases not matched to a gene. The CDR3 bases are TGTGCCAGCAGCCCGGCGGGTGGACAGGTCTACGAGCAGTACTTC. Protein product: CASSPAGGQVYEQYF. Based on the CDR3 plus reference TRBV7-3 and TRBJ2-7, the full variable domain is GAGVSQTPSNKVTEKGKYVELRCDPISGHTALYWYRQSLGQGPEFLIYFQGTGAADDSGLPNDRFFAVRPEGSVSTLKIQRTERGDSAVYLCASSPAGGQVYEQYFGPGTRLTVT.

The rearrangement joins TRBV7-9 to TRBJ2-1, with no clear D. Germline-derived CDR1 and CDR2 are SEHNR and FQNEAQ (reference sequence). CDR3 length equals 12 residues. V was pared by 7 bases and J by 5 bases, with 9 bases between. The CDR3 sequence is CASTLGDNEQFF. As DNA, the CDR3 is TGTGCCAGCACCCTAGGAGACAATGAGCAGTTCTTC. The variable domain in full, completed from reference TRBV7-9 and TRBJ2-1, reads DTGVSQNPRHKITKRGQNVTFRCDPISEHNRLYWYRQTLGQGPEFLTYFQNEAQLEKSRLLSDRFSAERPKGSFSTLEIQRTEQGDSAMYLCASTLGDNEQFFGPGTRLTVL.

This clone was observed a handful of times. The rearrangement joins TRBV27 to TRBJ2-5, with D tentatively TRBD1 (6 bases). The V gene lost 5 bases and the J gene lost 5 bases, with 12 bases spanning the gap. CDR1 is MNHEY, CDR2 SMNVEV, per germline (reference sequence). The CDR3 covers 13 residues. CDR3 DNA: TGTGCCAGCAGTGCCCAGGGGACGGAGACCCAGTACTTC. Encoded protein: CASSAQGTETQYF.

This chain joins TRBV9 and TRBJ1-2; TRBD1 aligns across 7 bases. There are 15 residues in the CDR3. After removal of 4 bases from V and 4 bases from J, the junction contained 10 bases not matched to a gene. Looked up from germline, CDR1 is SGDLS and CDR2 is YYNGEE. The CDR3 is CASSPDPGTVYGYTF. The CDR3 DNA sequence: TGTGCCAGCAGCCCAGACCCCGGGACAGTCTATGGCTACACCTTC.

J is TRBJ1-1 and V is TRBV18, with D possibly TRBD1 on 6 matching bases. The length of the CDR3 is 14 residues. Trimming took 6 bases from V and 0 from J, leaving 11 bases between them. Per the germline V gene, CDR1 is KGHSH and CDR2 is LQKENI. CDR3 region: CASSPGQLNTEAFF. Here the CDR3 DNA reads TGTGCCAGCTCCCCGGGACAACTGAACACTGAAGCTTTCTTT.

The rearrangement uses TRBV7-2 and TRBJ2-3; TRBD2 matches at 10 bases. V gave up 5 bases and J gave up 4 bases; unmatched junction bases: 3. Germline V gene data show CDR1 as SGHTA and CDR2 as FQGNSA. The CDR3 sequence is 14 residues long. CDR3 sequence: CASSPSGGADTQYF. For the CDR3, the DNA is TGTGCCAGCAGCCCCAGCGGGGGGGCAGATACGCAGTATTTT.

This rearrangement joins TRBV30 to TRBJ2-1; 14 nucleotides align to TRBD2. CDR1 is GTSNPN, CDR2 SVGIG, per germline (reference sequence). Trimming removed 1 base from V and 8 bases from J; junction bases left unmatched: 7. The CDR3 contains 16 residues. The CDR3 loop reads CAWSAGTSGRGYEQFF. CDR3 bases: TGTGCCTGGAGTGCCGGGACTAGCGGGAGAGGTTATGAGCAGTTCTTC. Combining the CDR3 with reference TRBV30 and TRBJ2-1 gives the whole variable domain SQTIHQWPATLVQPVGSPLSLECTVEGTSNPNLYWYRQAAGRGLQLLFYSVGIGQISSEVPQNLSASRPQDRQFILSSKKLLLSDSGFYLCAWSAGTSGRGYEQFFGPGTRLTVL.

This sequence joins TRBV24-1 and TRBJ1-2, with 7 bases identical to TRBD1. Germline CDR1 and CDR2: KGHDR and SFDVKD. The J segment lost 6 bases and the V segment lost 9 bases, leaving 12 bases of the junction unmatched. The CDR3 contains 14 residues. CDR3: CATANRGRLDGYTF. The CDR3, as DNA: TGTGCCACCGCTAACAGGGGAAGGTTGGATGGCTACACCTTC.

The V and J genes are TRBV29-1 and TRBJ2-7, with D perhaps matching TRBD1 (6 bases). Germline CDR1 SQVTM, CDR2 ANQGSEA. The CDR3 length is 11 residues. The V end was cut by 6 bases, the J end by 5 bases, with 11 bases between. CDR3 region: CSVGDRNEQYF. In DNA form, the CDR3 reads TGCAGCGTGGGAGACAGGAACGAGCAGTACTTC.

V is TRBV2 and J is TRBJ2-1; TRBD2 matches at 11 bases. This CDR3 has 16 amino acids. Unmatched junction bases numbered 8, after V lost 6 bases and J lost 4 bases. Germline V CDR1 and CDR2: SNHLY, FYNNEI. CDR3 DNA: TGTGCCAGCAGGCTTTACCCTAGCGGGAGGTACAATGAGCAGTTCTTC. Amino acids: CASRLYPSGRYNEQFF.

The chain is built from TRBV7-8 and TRBJ2-7, with 9 positions matching TRBD2. The germline V gene has CDR1 SGHVS and CDR2 FQNEAQ. V gave up 8 bases and J gave up 2 bases; unmatched junction bases: 7. The CDR3 spans 14 residues. The CDR3 reads CASLSGGLPYEQYF. In DNA form, the CDR3 reads TGTGCCAGCCTTAGCGGGGGTCTCCCCTACGAGCAGTACTTC.

The rearrangement uses TRBV5-4 and TRBJ2-1; D is perhaps TRBD2 (6 bases). CDR3 size: 15 residues. Germline CDR1 SGHNT, CDR2 YYREEE (reference sequence). V lost 1 base to trimming and J lost 8 bases, with 16 bases between them. The CDR3 reads CASSLSLGGFDEQFF. The CDR3 DNA follows: TGTGCCAGCAGCTTGAGCCTCGGGGGTTTCGATGAGCAGTTCTTC.